The entry below describes one T cell receptor beta chain. The sample is drawn from a study of graft-versus-host responses after intestinal transplantation. Study in general: Anti-thymocyte globulin was used for induction in all recipients, who then took tacrolimus and steroids for approximately 3 years. Whole-study results and caveats: Researchers found peak circulating GvH clone levels linked to early post-transplant HvG declines. GvH clonotypes were identified within recipient marrow, with a subset emerging first in ileum or blood.

Germline-derived CDR1 and CDR2 are SNHLY and FYNNEI. Deletions cut 8 bases from V and 6 bases from J, with 16 bases between. The CDR3 is 13 amino acids. Irradiated, violet-dye-labeled stimulators (around 200,000) were plated alongside around 200,000 CFSE-labeled responders. Produced via immunoSEQ multiplex PCR; TCRdb's table is partial and in-frame only. The table has around 19,000 clones, 40% to 50% seen once; the top ten hold around 0.81%. Source: alloreactive CD4+ T cells from a mixed lymphocyte reaction culture, taken before intestinal transplant. Described subset: CFSE-low proliferating T cells sorted from roughly six-day pre-transplant mixed lymphocyte reaction (GvH or HvG direction). V gene TRBV2 combines with J gene TRBJ1-2, with unresolved D. This receptor was identified in a human patient who received an intestinal transplant. The CDR3 nucleotides are TGTGCCAGCGCAGAGAGGGAGGGCAATGGCTACACCTTC. Translation: CASAEREGNGYTF.